This record looks at one T cell receptor beta chain sequence and its context. Antigen: not known. In generating TCR beta cDNA, 5'RACE template switching with UMIs was used. TCRdb reprocessed the 5' RACE reads and stores each CDR3 protein as one record, lacking DNA. Recorded here are around 140,000 distinct CDR3 sequences; the top ten clones represent more than 10%. The sample belongs to a study of T cells expressing NK-cell markers. The wider study: Repertoire data for TCR beta were derived from sorted T cells (CD3+CD56+NKG2C+, CD3+CD56+NKG2C- and CD3+CD56-NKG2C+).

Study-wide results and caveats: The study found dominant NKG2C+ clonotypes at about 1.0-7.0% of CD8+ T cells in 5 or 6 donors.

This CDR3 comprises 15 residues. The V gene's germline CDR1 is SGDLS and CDR2 YYNGEE. The source of this sequence is a man aged 18-30 years in good health. The V gene is TRBV9, the J gene TRBJ2-1; TCRdb outputs TRBD2, but without DNA this stays unchecked. The sequencing sample was made of blood T cells: a sorted CD56 or NKG2C T cell subset, CD4+ or CD8+ T cells, or bulk PBMC T cells (not recorded which). CDR3 in amino acids: CASSEPGTSLYEQFF.